This entry features one TCR beta chain sequence. The data were taken from a study of technical replicates of blood from a few donors. The ends were cut back, 0 bases at V and 1 base at J, with 10 bases in the middle. The CDR3 extends over 15 amino acids. The V gene's germline CDR1 is SGHKS and CDR2 YYEKEE (reference sequence). Generated by immunoSEQ multiplex PCR, the TCRdb table keeps only in-frame clones and is missing some. The sample consists of 65,000 to 95,000 clones, nearly 98% of them appearing once. This TCR was recovered from a human donor in good health. Sequencing was performed on T cells isolated from PBMCs. V gene TRBV5-5 combines with J gene TRBJ1-1; TRBD1 is a possible D gene (6 bases). The CDR3 region has the DNA TGTGCCAGCAGCTTGGTGCAGGGGAGGAACACTGAAGCTTTCTTT. It translates to CASSLVQGRNTEAFF.